The entry below gives a single T cell receptor (beta chain) sequence along with its context. This entry comes from a study of T cell responses to AZD1222 COVID-19 vaccine. Sequencing was performed with immunoSEQ multiplex PCR; in TCRdb, only in-frame clones are kept and a portion is missing. The sample includes around 180,000 clones, 90% of them seen just once. V lost 5 bases and J lost 6, with 10 bases in between. Germline CDR1 and CDR2: MNHEY and SVGAGI. The CDR3 contains 12 residues. The input for sequencing was peripheral blood, taken on day 0 of AZD1222 vaccination. V usage is TRBV6-5 and J usage is TRBJ1-1, with D possibly TRBD1 on 5 matching bases. The TCR sequence derives from an adult in good health. For the CDR3, the DNA is TGTGCCAGCAGTAGAGGGGTTGCTGAAGCTTTCTTT. It specifies CASSRGVAEAFF.